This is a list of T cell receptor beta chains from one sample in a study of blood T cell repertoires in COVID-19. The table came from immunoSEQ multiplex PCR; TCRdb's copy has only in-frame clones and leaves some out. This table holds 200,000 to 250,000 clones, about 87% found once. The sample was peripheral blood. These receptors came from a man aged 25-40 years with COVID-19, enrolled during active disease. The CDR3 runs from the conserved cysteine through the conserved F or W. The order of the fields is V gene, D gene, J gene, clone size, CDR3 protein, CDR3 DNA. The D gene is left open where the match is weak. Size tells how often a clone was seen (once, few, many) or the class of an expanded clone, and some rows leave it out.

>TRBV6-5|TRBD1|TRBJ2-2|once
CASRTGARVGELFF
TGTGCCAGCAGAACAGGGGCGCGAGTCGGGGAGCTGTTTTTT
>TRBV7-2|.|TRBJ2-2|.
CASSFWGSGTGELFF
TGTGCCAGCAGCTTTTGGGGGAGCGGGACCGGGGAGCTGTTTTTT
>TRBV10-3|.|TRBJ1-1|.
CAIRGDIEAFF
TGTGCCATCAGGGGGGACATAGAAGCTTTCTTT
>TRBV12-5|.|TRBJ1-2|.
CASGLASFYGYTF
TGTGCTAGTGGTTTAGCTAGTTTCTATGGCTACACCTTC
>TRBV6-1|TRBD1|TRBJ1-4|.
CASSEIAGQGGKLFF
TGTGCCAGCAGTGAGATTGCGGGACAGGGTGGAAAACTGTTTTTT
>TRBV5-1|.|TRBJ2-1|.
CASSFLEGLSYNEQFF
TGCGCCAGCAGCTTCCTAGAAGGACTCTCCTACAATGAGCAGTTCTTC
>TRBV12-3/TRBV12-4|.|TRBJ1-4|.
CASRRTVNEKLFF
TGTGCCAGCAGGCGAACAGTTAATGAAAAACTGTTTTTT
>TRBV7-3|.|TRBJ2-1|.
CASSLLLAGRDEQFF
TGTGCCAGCAGCTTATTGCTAGCAGGACGAGACGAGCAGTTCTTC
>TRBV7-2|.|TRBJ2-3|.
CASSFTGASGRTDTQYF
TGTGCCAGCAGCTTTACGGGGGCTAGCGGTCGCACAGATACGCAGTATTTT
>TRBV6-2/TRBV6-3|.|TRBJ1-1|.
CASSSLWSEAFF
TGTGCCAGCAGTTCTTTATGGAGCGAAGCTTTCTTT
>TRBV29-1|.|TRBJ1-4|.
CSVRRGYNEKLFF
TGCAGCGTCCGACGGGGATATAATGAAAAACTGTTTTTT
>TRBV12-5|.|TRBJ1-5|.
CASGQGVEKYQPQHF
TGTGCTAGTGGACAGGGAGTTGAAAAATATCAGCCCCAGCATTTT
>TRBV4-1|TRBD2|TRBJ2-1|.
CASSQEGGRVYNEQFF
TGCGCCAGCAGCCAAGAAGGCGGGAGGGTTTACAATGAGCAGTTCTTC
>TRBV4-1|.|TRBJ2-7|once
CASSFRTLGPYEQYF
TGCGCCAGCAGCTTCCGGACACTTGGTCCCTACGAGCAGTACTTC
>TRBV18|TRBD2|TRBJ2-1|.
CASSPNAVAGGPVNEQFF
TGTGCCAGCTCACCAAATGCGGTAGCGGGAGGGCCCGTCAATGAGCAGTTCTTC
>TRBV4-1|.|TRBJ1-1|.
CASSSWGLRRALPDTEAFF
TGCGCCAGCAGCTCCTGGGGTCTCCGGAGGGCCCTTCCCGACACTGAAGCTTTCTTT
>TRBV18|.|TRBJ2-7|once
CASSPPGFGGYEQYF
TGTGCCAGCTCCCCACCCGGTTTCGGGGGCTACGAGCAGTACTTC
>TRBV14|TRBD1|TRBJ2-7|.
CASSPTGVNEQYF
TGTGCCAGCAGTCCGACAGGGGTGAACGAGCAGTACTTC
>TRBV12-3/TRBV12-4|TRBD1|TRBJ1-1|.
CATWTGYTEAFF
TGTGCCACCTGGACAGGGTATACTGAAGCTTTCTTT
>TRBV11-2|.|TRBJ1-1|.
CASSSSMNTEAFF
TGTGCCAGCAGCTCGAGCATGAACACTGAAGCTTTCTTT
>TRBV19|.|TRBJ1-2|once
CASSPGFGVDGYTF
TGTGCCAGTAGCCCAGGGTTTGGGGTCGATGGCTACACCTTC
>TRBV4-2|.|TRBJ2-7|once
CASSQPGGNYEQYF
TGTGCCAGCAGCCAGCCAGGGGGGAACTACGAGCAGTACTTC
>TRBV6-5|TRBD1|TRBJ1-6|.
CASSYKGGESPLHF
TGTGCCAGCAGTTACAAAGGGGGCGAGTCACCCCTCCACTTT
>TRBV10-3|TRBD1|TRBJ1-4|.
CAARGTGESNEKLFF
TGTGCCGCCCGGGGGACAGGGGAGTCTAATGAAAAACTGTTTTTT
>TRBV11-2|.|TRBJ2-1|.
CASSFRRLPYNEQFF
TGTGCCAGCAGCTTCCGGAGACTACCATACAATGAGCAGTTCTTC
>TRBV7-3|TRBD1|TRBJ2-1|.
CASSRTGDSYNEQFF
TGTGCCAGCAGCCGCACAGGGGACTCCTACAATGAGCAGTTCTTC